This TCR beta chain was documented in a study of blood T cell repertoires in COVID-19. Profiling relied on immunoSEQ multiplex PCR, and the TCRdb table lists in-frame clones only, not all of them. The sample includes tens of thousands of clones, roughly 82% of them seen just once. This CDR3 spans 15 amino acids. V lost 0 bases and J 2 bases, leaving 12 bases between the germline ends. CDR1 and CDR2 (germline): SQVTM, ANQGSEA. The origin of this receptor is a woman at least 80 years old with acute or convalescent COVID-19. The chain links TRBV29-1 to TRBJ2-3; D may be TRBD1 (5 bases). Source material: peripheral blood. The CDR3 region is CSVEDPGHLTDTQYF. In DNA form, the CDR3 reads TGCAGCGTTGAAGATCCAGGGCACCTCACAGATACGCAGTATTTT.